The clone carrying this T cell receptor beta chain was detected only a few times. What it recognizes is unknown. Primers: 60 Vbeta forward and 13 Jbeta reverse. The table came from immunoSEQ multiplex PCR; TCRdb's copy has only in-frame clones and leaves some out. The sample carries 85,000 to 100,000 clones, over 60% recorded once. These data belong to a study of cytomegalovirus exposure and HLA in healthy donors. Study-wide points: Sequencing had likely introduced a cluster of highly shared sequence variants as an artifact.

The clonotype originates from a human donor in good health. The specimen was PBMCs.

The DNA for the CDR3 is TGTGCCACCAGCAGGGACAGGGTGCATGGCTACACCTTC. Residues: CATSRDRVHGYTF. V usage is TRBV15 and J usage is TRBJ1-2; 8 bases map to TRBD1. CDR3 size: 13 residues. The V segment lost 3 bases and the J segment 6 bases; nucleotides outside the gene matches: 3. CDR1 is LNHNV, CDR2 YYDKDF, per germline (reference sequence).